This TCR beta chain came from a study of blood T cell repertoires in COVID-19. Across the whole study: Sites across the United States, Italy and Spain contributed samples from acute and convalescent COVID-19.

Self-reported history from a screening survey and questionnaire set each donor's cohort. Recovered status applied to Cohort 3 donors who had two consecutive negative PCRs. It also applied to those with clearance or with symptom resolution. Germline loops: CDR1 MDHEN, CDR2 SYDVKM. Trimming pared 8 bases from V and 0 bases from J, leaving 10 bases between. This CDR3 region has 14 residues. TCRdb's table, derived via immunoSEQ multiplex PCR, lists solely in-frame clones and lacks some. The repertoire includes about 280,000 clones, roughly 87% of them detected once, and approximately 6% sits in the top ten.

The TCR originated in a woman aged 40 to 50 who had recovered from COVID-19. Sequenced input: PBMCs or T cells enriched from blood (not recorded which). V and J are TRBV28 and TRBJ1-4; D remains unclear. The CDR3 DNA reads as TGTGCCAGCCGGAGCCCGGCAACTAATGAAAAACTGTTTTTT. As protein: CASRSPATNEKLFF.